This T cell receptor (beta chain) was profiled in a study of CD8 T cells in ankylosing spondylitis. TCRdb fed the 5' RACE reads into MiXCR, producing one record per CDR3 protein. The data hold some 840,000 distinct CDR3 sequences, with about 11% observed a single time. Details on this clonotype: What it recognizes is unknown.

This CDR3 comprises 16 residues. V lost 5 bases, J lost 2 bases, and 11 bases stayed unmatched. Germline CDR1 reads SGHRS; CDR2 reads YFSETQ. Study results and limitations: Clones linked to disease were reported to show significant enrichment in matched ankylosing spondylitis synovial fluid. Relatively scarce in peripheral blood, disease-linked clones were CD8+. Reactive arthritis synovial fluid and blood previously showed some of these motif variants. One TCR beta motif, made up of eight highly homologous variants, appeared characteristic of ankylosing spondylitis blood.

The clonotype was recovered from a male donor with ankylosing spondylitis. Sequenced input: blood, either unsorted or a sorted T cell fraction (not recorded which). This chain connects TRBV5-1 to TRBJ2-7; 9 bases match TRBD2. CDR3 coding DNA: TGCGCCAGCAGGATGAGTATGACTAGCGGCACCTACGAGCAGTACTTC. It yields the protein CASRMSMTSGTYEQYF.